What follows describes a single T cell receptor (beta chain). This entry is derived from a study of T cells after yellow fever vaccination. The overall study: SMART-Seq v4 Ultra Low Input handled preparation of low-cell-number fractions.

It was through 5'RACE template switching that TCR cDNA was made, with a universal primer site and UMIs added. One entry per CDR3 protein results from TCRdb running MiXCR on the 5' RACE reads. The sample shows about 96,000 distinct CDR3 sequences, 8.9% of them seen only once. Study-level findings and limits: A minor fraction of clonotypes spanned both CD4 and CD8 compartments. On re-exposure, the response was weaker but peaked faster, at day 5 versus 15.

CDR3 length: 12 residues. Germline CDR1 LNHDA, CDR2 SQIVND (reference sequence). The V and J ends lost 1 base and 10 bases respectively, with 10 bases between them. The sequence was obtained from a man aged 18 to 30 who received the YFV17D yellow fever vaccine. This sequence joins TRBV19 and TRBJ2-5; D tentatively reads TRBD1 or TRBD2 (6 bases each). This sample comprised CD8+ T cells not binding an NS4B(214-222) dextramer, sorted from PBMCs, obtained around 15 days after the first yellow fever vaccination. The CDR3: CASSIGGAVQYF. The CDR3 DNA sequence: TGTGCCAGTAGTATAGGGGGGGCCGTCCAGTACTTC.